The T cell receptor (beta chain) described here comes from a study of fetal regulatory T cell absence and autoimmunity. This clone was observed a few times. Trimming took 0 bases from V and 2 from J; bases not matched to a gene: 3. This CDR3 contains 14 residues. Per germline, CDR1 GTSNPN and CDR2 SVGIG (reference sequence). Sequencing was at survey level. Measured with immunoSEQ multiplex PCR; TCRdb has only the in-frame clones, and not every one. The table shows around 100,000 clones, with approximately 75% occurring only once. The chain recombines TRBV30 with TRBJ1-2; TRBD1 aligns across 7 bases. The sample taken for sequencing was pancreas tissue. This sequence was found in a male donor with IPEX syndrome. The CDR3 loop is CAWSVGRGNYGYTF. The CDR3 DNA reads as TGTGCCTGGAGTGTCGGCAGGGGGAACTATGGCTACACCTTC.